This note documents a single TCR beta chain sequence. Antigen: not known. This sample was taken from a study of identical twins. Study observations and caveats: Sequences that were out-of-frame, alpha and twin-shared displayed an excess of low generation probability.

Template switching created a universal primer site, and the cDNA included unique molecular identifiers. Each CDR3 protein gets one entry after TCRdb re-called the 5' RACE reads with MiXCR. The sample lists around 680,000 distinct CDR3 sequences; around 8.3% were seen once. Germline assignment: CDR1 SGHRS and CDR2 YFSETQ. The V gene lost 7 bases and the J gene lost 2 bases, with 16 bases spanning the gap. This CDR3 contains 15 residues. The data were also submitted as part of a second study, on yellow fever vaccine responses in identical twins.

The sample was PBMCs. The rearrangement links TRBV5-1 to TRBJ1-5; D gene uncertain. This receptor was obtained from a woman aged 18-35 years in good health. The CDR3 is CASSVGPGGNQPQHF. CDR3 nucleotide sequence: TGCGCCAGCTCCGTGGGCCCCGGCGGCAATCAGCCCCAGCATTTT. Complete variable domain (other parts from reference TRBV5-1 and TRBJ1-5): KAGVTQTPRYLIKTRGQQVTLSCSPISGHRSVSWYQQTPGQGLQFLFEYFSETQRNKGNFPGRFSGRQFSNSRSEMNVSTLELGDSALYLCASSVGPGGNQPQHFGDGTRLSIL.